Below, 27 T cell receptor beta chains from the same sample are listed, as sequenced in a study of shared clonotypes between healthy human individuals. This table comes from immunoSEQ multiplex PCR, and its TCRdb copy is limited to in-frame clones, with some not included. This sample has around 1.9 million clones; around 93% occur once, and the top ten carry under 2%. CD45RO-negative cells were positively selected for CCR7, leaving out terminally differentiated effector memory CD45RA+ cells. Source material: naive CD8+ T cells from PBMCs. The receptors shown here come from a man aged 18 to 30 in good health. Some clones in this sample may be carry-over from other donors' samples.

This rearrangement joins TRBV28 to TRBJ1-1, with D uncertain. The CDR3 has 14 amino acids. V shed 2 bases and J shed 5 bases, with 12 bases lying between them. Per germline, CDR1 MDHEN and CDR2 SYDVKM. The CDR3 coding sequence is TGTGCCAGCAGTTTAGCAGACGAACCGACTGAAGCTTTCTTT. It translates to CASSLADEPTEAFF.

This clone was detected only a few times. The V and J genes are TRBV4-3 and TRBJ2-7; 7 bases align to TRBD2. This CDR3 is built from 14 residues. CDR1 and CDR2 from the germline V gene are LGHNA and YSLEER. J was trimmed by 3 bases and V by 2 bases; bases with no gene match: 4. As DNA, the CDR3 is TGCGCCAGCAGCCAATGGGGGGGAGACTACGAGCAGTACTTC. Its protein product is CASSQWGGDYEQYF.

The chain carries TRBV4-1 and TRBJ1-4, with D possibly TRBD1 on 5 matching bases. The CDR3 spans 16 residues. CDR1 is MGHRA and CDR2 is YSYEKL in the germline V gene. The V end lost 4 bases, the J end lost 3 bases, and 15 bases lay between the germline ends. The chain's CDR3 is CASSPGETGPNEKLFF. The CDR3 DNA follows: TGCGCCAGCAGCCCCGGTGAAACAGGACCTAATGAAAAACTGTTTTTT.

The CDR3 protein is CASSLRGRPDTQYF. The CDR3 DNA follows: TGTGCCAGCAGTTTACGGGGGAGACCAGATACGCAGTATTTT. The chain joins TRBV28 to TRBJ2-3, with D possibly matching TRBD2 (6 bases). CDR1 MDHEN and CDR2 SYDVKM come from the germline V gene. The CDR3 has 14 residues. The V gene lost 2 bases and the J gene lost 4 bases, with 10 bases spanning the gap. Using reference TRBV28 and TRBJ2-3 for the parts outside the CDR3, the full variable domain is DVKVTQSSRYLVKRTGEKVFLECVQDMDHENMFWYRQDPGLGLRLIYFSYDVKMKEKGDIPEGYSVSREKKERFSLILESASTNQTSMYLCASSLRGRPDTQYFGPGTRLTVL.

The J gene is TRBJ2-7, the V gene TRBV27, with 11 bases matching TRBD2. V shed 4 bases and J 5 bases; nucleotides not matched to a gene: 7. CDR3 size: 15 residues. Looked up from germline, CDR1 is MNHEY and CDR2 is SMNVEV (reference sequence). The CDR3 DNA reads TGTGCCAGCAGTTCACCGGGACTAGCGGCCCACGAGCAGTACTTC. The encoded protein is CASSSPGLAAHEQYF.

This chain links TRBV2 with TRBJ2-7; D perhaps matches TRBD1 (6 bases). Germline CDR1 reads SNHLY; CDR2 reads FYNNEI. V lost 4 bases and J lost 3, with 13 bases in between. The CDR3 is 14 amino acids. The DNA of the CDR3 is TGTGCCAGCAGTGTAGGGGGAGAATACTACGAGCAGTACTTC. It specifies CASSVGGEYYEQYF.

The CDR3 sequence: CASSRFVAESTDTQYF. CDR3 sequence (DNA): TGTGCCAGCAGCCGCTTTGTAGCGGAGAGCACAGATACGCAGTATTTT. V and J are TRBV9 and TRBJ2-3; the D gene is possibly TRBD2 (6 bases). CDR3 length equals 16 residues. The germline V gene encodes CDR1 SGDLS and CDR2 YYNGEE. V was pared by 4 bases and J by 0 bases, with 15 bases between.

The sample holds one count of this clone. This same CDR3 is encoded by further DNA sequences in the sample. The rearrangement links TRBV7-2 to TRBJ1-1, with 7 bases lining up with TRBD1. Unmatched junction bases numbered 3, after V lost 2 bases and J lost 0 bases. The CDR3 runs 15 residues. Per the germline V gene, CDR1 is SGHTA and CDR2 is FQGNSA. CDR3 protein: CASSLRQGLNTEAFF. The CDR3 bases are TGTGCCAGCAGCTTACGACAGGGCTTGAACACTGAAGCTTTCTTT.

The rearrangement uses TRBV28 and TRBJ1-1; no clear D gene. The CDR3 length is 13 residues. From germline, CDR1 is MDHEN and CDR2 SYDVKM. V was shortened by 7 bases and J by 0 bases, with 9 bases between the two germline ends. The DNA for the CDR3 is TGTGCCAGCAAACTCGTAATGAACACTGAAGCTTTCTTT. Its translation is CASKLVMNTEAFF.

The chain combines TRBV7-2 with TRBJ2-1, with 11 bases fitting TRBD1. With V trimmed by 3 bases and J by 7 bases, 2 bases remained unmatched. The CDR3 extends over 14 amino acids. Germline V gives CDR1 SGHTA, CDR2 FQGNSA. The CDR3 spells CASSFGTGGNEQFF. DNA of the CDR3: TGTGCCAGCAGCTTCGGGACAGGGGGGAATGAGCAGTTCTTC.

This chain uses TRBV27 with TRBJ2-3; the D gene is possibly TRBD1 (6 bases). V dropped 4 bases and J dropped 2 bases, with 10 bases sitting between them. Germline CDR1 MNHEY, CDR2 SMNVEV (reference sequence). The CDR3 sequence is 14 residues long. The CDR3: CASSSDRFTDTQYF. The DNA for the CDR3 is TGTGCCAGCAGTTCTGACAGGTTCACAGATACGCAGTATTTT.

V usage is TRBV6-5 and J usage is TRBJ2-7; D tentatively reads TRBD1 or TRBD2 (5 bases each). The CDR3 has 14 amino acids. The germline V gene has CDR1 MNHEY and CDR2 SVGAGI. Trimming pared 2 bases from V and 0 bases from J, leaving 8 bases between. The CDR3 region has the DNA TGTGCCAGCAGTTACGGGGACGGCTCCTACGAGCAGTACTTC. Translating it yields CASSYGDGSYEQYF.

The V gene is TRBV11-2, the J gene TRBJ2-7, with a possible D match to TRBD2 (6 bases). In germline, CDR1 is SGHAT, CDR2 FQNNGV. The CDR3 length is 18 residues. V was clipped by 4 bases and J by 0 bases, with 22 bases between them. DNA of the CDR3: TGTGCCAGCAGCTCGGCTCTGGGAGGACTCCAATACTCCTACGAGCAGTACTTC. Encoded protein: CASSSALGGLQYSYEQYF.

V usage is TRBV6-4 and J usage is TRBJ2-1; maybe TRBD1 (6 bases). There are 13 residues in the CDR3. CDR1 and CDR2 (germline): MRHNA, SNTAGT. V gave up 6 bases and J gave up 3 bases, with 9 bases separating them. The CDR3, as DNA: TGTGCCAGCAGACAGGACAGCTACAATGAGCAGTTCTTC. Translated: CASRQDSYNEQFF.

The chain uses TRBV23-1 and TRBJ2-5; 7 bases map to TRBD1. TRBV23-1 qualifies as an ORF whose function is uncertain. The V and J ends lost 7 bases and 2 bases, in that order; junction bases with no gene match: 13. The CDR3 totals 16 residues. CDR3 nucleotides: TGCGCCAGCAAAACCGGGACAGAGGTAGGGCAAGAGACCCAGTACTTC. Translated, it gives CASKTGTEVGQETQYF.

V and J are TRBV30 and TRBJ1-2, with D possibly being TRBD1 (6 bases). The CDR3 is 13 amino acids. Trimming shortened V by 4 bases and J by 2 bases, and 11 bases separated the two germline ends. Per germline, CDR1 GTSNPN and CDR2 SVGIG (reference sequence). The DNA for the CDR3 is TGTGCCTGGATAGGTAGGGGGAACTATGGCTACACCTTC. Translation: CAWIGRGNYGYTF.

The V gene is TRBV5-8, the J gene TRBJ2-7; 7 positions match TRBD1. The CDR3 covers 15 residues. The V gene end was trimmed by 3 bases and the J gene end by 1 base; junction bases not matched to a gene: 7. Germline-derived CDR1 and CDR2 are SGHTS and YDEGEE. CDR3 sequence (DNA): TGTGCCAGCAGCTACAGGGGATTGGTTTCCTACGAGCAGTACTTC. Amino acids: CASSYRGLVSYEQYF.

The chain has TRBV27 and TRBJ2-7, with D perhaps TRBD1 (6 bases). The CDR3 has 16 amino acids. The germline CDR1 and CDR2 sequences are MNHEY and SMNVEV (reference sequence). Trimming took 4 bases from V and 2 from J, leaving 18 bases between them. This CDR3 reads CASSSPRGTITYEQYF. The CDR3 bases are TGTGCCAGCAGTTCCCCCAGGGGTACCATCACCTACGAGCAGTACTTC.

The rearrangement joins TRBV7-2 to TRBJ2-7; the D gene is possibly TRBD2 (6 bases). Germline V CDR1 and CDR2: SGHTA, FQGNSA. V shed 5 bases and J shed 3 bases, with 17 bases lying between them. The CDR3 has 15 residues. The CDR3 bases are TGTGCCAGCAGCCCGTCTGGAGGGCTCGGCTACGAGCAGTACTTC. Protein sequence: CASSPSGGLGYEQYF.

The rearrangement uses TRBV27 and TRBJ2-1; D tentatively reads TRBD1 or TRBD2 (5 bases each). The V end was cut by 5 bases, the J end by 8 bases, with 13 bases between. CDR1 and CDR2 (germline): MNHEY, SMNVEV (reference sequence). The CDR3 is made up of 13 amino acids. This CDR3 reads CASSKGPLDEQFF. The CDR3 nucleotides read TGTGCCAGCAGTAAGGGACCTTTGGATGAGCAGTTCTTC.

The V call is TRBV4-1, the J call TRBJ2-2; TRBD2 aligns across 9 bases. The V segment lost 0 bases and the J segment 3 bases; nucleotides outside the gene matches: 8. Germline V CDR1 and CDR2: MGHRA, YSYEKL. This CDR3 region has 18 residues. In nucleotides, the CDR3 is TGCGCCAGCAGCCAAGATGAGGTTGGCGGGAGGGACACCGGGGAGCTGTTTTTT. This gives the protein CASSQDEVGGRDTGELFF.

This CDR3 is CASSLLEQGNTEAFF. DNA of the CDR3: TGTGCCAGCAGCTTACTCGAACAGGGGAACACTGAAGCTTTCTTT. The V gene is TRBV7-8, the J gene TRBJ1-1, with D possibly TRBD1 on 6 matching bases. The CDR3 length is 15 residues. V was clipped by 2 bases and J by 1 base, with 11 bases between them. Germline assignment: CDR1 SGHVS and CDR2 FQNEAQ.

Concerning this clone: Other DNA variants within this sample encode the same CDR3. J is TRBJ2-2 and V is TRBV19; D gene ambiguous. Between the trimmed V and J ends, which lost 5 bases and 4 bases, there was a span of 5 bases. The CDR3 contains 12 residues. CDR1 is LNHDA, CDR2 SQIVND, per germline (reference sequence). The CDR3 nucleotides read TGTGCCAGTAGTCCTGGCACCGGGGAGCTGTTTTTT. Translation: CASSPGTGELFF.

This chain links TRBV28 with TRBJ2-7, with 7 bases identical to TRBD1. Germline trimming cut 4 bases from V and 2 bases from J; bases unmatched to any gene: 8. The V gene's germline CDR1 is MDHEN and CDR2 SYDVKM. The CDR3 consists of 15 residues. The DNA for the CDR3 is TGTGCCAGCAGTTCGCCCACAGGGGCCCCCTACGAGCAGTACTTC. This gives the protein CASSSPTGAPYEQYF.

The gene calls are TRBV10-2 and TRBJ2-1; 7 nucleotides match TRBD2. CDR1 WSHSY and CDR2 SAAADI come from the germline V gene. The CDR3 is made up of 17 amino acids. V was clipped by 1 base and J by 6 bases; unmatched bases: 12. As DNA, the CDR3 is TGCGCCAGCAGTGAGTGGCGGGAGCCCCTTTATCCCAATGAGCAGTTCTTC. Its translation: CASSEWREPLYPNEQFF.

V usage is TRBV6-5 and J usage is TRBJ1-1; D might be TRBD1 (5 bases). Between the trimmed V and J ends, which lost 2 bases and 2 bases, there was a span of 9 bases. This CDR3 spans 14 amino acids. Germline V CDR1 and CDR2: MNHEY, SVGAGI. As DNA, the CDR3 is TGTGCCAGCAGTTACAATGGGGCCAACACTGAAGCTTTCTTT. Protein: CASSYNGANTEAFF.

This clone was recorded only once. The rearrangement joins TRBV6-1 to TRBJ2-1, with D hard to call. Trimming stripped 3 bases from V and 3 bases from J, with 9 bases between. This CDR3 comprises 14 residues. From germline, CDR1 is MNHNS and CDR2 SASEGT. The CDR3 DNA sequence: TGTGCCAGCAGTGAGTCTTCTCGCTACAATGAGCAGTTCTTC. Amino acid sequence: CASSESSRYNEQFF.